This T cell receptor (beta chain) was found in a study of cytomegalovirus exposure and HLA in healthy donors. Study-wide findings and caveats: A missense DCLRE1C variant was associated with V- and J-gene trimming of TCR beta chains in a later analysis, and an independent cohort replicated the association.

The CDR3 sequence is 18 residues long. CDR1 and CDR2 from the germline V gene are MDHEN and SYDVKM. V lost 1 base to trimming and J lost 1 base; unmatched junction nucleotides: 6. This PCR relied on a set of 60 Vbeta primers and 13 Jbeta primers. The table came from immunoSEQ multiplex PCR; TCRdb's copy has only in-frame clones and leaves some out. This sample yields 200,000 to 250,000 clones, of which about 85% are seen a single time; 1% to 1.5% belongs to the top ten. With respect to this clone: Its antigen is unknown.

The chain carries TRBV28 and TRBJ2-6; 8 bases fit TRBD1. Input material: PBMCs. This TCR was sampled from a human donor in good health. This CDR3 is CASSLLPGGESGANVLTF. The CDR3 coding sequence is TGTGCCAGCAGTTTATTGCCAGGGGGCGAATCTGGGGCCAACGTCCTGACTTTC.